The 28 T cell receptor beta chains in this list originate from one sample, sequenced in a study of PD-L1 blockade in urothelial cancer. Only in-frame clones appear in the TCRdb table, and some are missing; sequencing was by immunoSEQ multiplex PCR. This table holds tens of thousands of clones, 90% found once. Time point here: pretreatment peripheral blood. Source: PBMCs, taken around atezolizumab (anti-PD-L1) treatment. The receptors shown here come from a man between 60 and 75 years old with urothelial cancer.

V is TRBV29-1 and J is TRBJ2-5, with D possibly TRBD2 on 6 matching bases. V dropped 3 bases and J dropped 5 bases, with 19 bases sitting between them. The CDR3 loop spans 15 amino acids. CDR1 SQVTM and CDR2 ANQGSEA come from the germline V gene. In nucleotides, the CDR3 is TGCAGCGTTGATGACTGGCAAGCAAGCGGGGAGACCCAGTACTTC. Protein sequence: CSVDDWQASGETQYF. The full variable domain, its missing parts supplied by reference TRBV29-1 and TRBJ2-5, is SAVISQKPSRDICQRGTSLTIQCQVDSQVTMMFWYRQQPGQSLTLIATANQGSEATYESGFVIDKFPISRPNLTFSTLTVSNMSPEDSSIYLCSVDDWQASGETQYFGPGTRLLVL.

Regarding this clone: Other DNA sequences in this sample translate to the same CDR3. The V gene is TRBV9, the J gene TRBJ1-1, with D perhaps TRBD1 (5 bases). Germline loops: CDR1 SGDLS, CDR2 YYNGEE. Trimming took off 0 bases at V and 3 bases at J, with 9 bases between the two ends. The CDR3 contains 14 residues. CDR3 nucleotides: TGTGCCAGCAGCGTAGCGGGAGGGGACACTGAAGCTTTCTTT. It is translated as CASSVAGGDTEAFF.

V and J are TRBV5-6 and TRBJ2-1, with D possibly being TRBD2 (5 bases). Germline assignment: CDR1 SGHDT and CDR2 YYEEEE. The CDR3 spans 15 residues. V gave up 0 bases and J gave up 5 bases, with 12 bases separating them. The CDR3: CASSLAGGSNNEQFF. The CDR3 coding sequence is TGTGCCAGCAGCTTGGCGGGCGGGTCAAACAATGAGCAGTTCTTC. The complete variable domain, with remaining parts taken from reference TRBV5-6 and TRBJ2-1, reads DAGVTQSPTHLIKTRGQQVTLRCSPKSGHDTVSWYQQALGQGPQFIFQYYEEEERQRGNFPDRFSGHQFPNYSSELNVNALLLGDSALYLCASSLAGGSNNEQFFGPGTRLTVL.

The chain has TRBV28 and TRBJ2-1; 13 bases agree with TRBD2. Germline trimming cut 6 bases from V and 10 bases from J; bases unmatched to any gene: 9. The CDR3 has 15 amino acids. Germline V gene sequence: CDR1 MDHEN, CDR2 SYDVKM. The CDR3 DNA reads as TGTGCCAGCAGCCCCGGACTAGCGGGAGTAGGCGAGCAGTTCTTC. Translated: CASSPGLAGVGEQFF.

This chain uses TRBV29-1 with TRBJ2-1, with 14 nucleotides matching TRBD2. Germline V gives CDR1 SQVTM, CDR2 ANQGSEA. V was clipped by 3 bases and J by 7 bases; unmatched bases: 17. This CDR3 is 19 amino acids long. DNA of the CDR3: TGCAGCGTTGAGACCTGGGGACTAGCGGGGGCCATGAATAGGAATGAGCAGTTCTTC. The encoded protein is CSVETWGLAGAMNRNEQFF.

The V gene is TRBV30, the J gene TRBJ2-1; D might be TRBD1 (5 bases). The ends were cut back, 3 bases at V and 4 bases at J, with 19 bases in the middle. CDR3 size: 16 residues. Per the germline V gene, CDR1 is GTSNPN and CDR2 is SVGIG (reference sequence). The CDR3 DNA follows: TGTGCCTGGAGCCCGGCTTCGATCAGGGATTACAATGAGCAGTTCTTC. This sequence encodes CAWSPASIRDYNEQFF.

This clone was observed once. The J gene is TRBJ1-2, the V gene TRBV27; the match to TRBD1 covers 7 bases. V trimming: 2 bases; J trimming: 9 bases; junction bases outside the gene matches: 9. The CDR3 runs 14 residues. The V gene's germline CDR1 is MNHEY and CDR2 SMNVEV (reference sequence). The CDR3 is CASSLRQGVNSYTF. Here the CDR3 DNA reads TGTGCCAGCAGTTTAAGGCAGGGGGTAAATAGCTACACCTTC.

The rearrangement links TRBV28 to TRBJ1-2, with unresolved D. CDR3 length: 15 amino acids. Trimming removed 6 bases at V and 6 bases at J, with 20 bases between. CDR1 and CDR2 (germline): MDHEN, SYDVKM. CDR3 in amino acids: CASSGEGQPGHGYTF. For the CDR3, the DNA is TGTGCCAGCAGCGGTGAGGGTCAGCCCGGGCATGGCTACACCTTC.

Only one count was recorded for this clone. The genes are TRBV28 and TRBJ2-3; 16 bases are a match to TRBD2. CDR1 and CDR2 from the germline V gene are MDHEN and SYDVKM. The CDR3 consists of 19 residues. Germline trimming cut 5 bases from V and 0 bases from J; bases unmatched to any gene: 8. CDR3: CASSAGTSGRGPSTDTQYF. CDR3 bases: TGTGCCAGCAGTGCCGGGACTAGCGGGAGGGGCCCCAGCACAGATACGCAGTATTTT.

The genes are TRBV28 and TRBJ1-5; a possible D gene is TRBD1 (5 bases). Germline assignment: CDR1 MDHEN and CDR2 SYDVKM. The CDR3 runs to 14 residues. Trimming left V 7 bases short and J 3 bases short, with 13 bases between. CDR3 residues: CASNTAGDNQPQHF. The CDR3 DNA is TGTGCCAGCAACACTGCGGGGGACAATCAGCCCCAGCATTTT. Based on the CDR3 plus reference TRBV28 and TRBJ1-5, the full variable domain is DVKVTQSSRYLVKRTGEKVFLECVQDMDHENMFWYRQDPGLGLRLIYFSYDVKMKEKGDIPEGYSVSREKKERFSLILESASTNQTSMYLCASNTAGDNQPQHFGDGTRLSIL.

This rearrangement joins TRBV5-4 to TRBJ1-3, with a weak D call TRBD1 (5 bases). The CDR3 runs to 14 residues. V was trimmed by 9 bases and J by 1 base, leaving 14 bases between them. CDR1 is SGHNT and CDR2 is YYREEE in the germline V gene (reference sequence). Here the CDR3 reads CATRGGSSGNTIYF. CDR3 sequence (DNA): TGTGCCACGCGGGGGGGTTCTTCTGGAAACACCATATATTTT.

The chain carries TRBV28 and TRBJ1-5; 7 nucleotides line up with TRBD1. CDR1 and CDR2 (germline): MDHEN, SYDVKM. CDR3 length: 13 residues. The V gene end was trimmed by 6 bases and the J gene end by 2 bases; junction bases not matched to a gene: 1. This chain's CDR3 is CASRGTGNQPQHF. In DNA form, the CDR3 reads TGTGCCAGCAGGGGGACAGGCAATCAGCCCCAGCATTTT.

Here the CDR3 reads CASSPRDTNEQFF. CDR3 sequence (DNA): TGTGCCAGCTCCCCCAGGGACACCAATGAGCAGTTCTTC. V usage is TRBV18 and J usage is TRBJ2-1; maybe TRBD1 (6 bases). CDR1 KGHSH and CDR2 LQKENI come from the germline V gene. V was clipped by 6 bases and J by 6 bases, with 12 bases between them. The CDR3 runs to 13 residues.

The CDR3 DNA follows: TGTGCCATCAGTGGCCAGAGGGAGGGGACAGGGGGCCAGTTGTCCTACAATGAGCAGTTCTTC. Amino acids: CAISGQREGTGGQLSYNEQFF. The rearrangement joins TRBV10-3 to TRBJ2-1, with TRBD1 matching over 12 bases. The germline V gene encodes CDR1 ENHRY and CDR2 SYGVKD. V lost 4 bases, J lost 1 base, and 17 bases stayed unmatched. This CDR3 comprises 21 residues.

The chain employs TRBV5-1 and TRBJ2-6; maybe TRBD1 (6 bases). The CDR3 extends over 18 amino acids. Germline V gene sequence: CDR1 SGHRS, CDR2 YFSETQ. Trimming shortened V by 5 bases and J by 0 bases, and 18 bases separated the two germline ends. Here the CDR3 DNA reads TGCGCCAGCAGTACACAGGGTAGTGTCCTCTCTGGGGCCAACGTCCTGACTTTC. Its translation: CASSTQGSVLSGANVLTF.

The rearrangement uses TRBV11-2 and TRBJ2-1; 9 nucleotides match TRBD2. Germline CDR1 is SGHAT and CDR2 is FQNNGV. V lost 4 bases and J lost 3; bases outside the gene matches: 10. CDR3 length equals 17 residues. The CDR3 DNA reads TGTGCCAGCAGCTCTAGGGCGCGGGGGGGGATCTACAATGAGCAGTTCTTC. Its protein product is CASSSRARGGIYNEQFF.

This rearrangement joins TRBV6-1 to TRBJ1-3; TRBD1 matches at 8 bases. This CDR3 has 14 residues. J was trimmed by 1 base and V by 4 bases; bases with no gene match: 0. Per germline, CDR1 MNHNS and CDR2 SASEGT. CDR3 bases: TGTGCCAGCAGTGGGACAGGGTCTGGAAACACCATATATTTT. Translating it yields CASSGTGSGNTIYF.

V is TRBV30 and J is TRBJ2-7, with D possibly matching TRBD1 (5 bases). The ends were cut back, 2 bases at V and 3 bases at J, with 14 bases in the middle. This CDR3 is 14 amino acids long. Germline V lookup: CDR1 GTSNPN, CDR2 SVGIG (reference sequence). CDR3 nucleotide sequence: TGTGCCTGGAGTCGGCAGGGTAACGGCTACGAGCAGTACTTC. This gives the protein CAWSRQGNGYEQYF.

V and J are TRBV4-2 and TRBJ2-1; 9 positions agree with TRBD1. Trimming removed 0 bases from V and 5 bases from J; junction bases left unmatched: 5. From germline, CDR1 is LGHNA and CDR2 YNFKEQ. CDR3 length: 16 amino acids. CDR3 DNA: TGTGCCAGCAGCCAAGATCCGGGACAGGGAAACAATGAGCAGTTCTTC. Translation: CASSQDPGQGNNEQFF.

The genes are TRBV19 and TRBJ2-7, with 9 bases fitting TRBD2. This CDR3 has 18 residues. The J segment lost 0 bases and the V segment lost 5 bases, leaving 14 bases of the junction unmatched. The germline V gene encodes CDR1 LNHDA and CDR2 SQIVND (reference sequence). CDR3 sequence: CASSVQVAGAFSSYEQYF. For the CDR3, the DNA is TGTGCCAGTAGTGTTCAAGTAGCGGGAGCGTTTAGCTCCTACGAGCAGTACTTC.

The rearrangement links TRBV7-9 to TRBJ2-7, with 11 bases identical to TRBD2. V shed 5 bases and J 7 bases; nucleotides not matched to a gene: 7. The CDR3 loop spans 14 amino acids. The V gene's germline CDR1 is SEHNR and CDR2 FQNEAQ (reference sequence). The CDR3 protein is CASSPGTSGAEQYF. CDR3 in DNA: TGTGCCAGCAGCCCCGGGACTAGCGGCGCAGAGCAGTACTTC.

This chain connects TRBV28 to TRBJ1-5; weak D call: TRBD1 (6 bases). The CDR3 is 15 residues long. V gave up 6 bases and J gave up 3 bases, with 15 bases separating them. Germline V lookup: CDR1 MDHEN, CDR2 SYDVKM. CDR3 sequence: CASSQTGRPNQPQHF. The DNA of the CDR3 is TGTGCCAGCAGCCAGACAGGACGGCCCAATCAGCCCCAGCATTTT.

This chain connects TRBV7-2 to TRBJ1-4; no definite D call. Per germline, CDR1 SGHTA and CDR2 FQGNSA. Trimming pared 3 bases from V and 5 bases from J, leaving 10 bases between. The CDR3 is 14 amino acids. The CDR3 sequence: CASSLEVSNEKLFF. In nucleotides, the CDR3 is TGTGCCAGCAGCTTGGAGGTCTCGAATGAAAAACTGTTTTTT. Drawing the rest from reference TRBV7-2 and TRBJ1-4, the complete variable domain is GAGVSQSPSNKVTEKGKDVELRCDPISGHTALYWYRQSLGQGLEFLIYFQGNSAPDKSGLPSDRFSAERTGGSVSTLTIQRTQQEDSAVYLCASSLEVSNEKLFFGSGTQLSVL.

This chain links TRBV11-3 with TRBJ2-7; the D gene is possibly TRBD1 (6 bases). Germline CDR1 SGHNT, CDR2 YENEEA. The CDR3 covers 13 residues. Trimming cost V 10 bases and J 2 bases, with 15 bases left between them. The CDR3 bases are TGTGCCACGGGAAGCCAGGGGACCTACGAGCAGTACTTC. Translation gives CATGSQGTYEQYF.

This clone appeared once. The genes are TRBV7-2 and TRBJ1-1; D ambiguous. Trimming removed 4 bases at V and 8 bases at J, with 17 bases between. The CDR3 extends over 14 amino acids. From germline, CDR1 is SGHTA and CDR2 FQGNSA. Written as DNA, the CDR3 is TGTGCCAGCAGCTGGTCCGGGCAGTCGGGAGAAGCTTTCTTT. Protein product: CASSWSGQSGEAFF.

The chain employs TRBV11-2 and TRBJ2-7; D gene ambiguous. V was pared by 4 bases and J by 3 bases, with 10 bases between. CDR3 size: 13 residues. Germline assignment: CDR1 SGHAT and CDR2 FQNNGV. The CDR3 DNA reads TGTGCCAGCAGCTCTAACCCGGTCTACGAGCAGTACTTC. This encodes CASSSNPVYEQYF.

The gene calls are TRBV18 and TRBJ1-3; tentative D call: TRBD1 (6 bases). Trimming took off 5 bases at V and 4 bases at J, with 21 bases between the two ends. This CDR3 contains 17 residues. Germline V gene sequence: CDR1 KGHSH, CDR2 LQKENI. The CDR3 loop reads CASSTGTPNSGGNTIYF. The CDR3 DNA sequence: TGTGCCAGCTCAACAGGGACACCTAACTCTGGGGGAAACACCATATATTTT.

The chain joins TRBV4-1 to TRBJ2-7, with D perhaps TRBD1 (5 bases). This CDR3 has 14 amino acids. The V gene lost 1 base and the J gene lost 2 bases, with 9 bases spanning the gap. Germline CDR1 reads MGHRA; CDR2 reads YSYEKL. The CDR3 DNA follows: TGCGCCAGCAGCCAAGTTTCAGGGCCCTACGAGCAGTACTTC. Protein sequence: CASSQVSGPYEQYF.